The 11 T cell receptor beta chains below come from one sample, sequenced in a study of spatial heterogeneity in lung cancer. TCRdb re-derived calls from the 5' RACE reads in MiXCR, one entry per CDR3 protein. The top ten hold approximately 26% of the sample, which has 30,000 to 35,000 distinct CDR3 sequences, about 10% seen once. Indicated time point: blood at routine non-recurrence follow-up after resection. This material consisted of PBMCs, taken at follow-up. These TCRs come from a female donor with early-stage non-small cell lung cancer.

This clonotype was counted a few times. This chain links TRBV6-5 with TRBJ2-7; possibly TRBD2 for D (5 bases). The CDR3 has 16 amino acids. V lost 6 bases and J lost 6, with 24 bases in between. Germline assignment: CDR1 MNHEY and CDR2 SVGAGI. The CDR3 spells CASSFGRGMPQTEQYF. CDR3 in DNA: TGTGCCAGCAGCTTCGGACGGGGTATGCCTCAAACCGAGCAGTACTTC.

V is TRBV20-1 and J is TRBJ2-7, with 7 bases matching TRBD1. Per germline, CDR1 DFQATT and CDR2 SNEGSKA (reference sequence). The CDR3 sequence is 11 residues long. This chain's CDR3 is CSPKQGSEQYF. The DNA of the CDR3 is TGCAGCCCAAAACAGGGGTCCGAGCAGTACTTC.

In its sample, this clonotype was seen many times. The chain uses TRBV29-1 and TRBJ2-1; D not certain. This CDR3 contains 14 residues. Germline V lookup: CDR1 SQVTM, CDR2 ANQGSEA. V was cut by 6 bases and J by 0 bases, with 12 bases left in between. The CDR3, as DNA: TGCAGCGTCCCCCGGGCCCCCTCCTACAATGAGCAGTTCTTC. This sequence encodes CSVPRAPSYNEQFF.

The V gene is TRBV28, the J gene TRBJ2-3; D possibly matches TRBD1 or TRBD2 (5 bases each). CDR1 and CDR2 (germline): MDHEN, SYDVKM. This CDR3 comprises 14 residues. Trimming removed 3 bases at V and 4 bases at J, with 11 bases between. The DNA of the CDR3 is TGTGCCAGCAGTTTCCGGGACCGTCCAGATACGCAGTATTTT. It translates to CASSFRDRPDTQYF.

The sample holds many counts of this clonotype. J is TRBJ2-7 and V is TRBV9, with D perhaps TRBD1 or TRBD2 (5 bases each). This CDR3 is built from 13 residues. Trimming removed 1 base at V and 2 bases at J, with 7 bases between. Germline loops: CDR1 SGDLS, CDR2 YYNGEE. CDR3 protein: CASSVRGPYEQYF. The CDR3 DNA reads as TGTGCCAGCAGCGTACGGGGACCCTACGAGCAGTACTTC.

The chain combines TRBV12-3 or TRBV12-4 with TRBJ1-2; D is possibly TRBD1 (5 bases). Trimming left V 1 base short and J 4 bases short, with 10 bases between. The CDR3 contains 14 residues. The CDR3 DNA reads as TGTGCCAGCAGTTTAGATGGGGGGACCTATGGCTACACCTTC. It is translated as CASSLDGGTYGYTF.

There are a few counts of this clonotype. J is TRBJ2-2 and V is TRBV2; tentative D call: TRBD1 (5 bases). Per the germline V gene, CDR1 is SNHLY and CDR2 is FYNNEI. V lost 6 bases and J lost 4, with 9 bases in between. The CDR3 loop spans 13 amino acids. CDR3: CASRGQITGELFF. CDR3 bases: TGTGCCAGCAGGGGGCAGATCACCGGGGAGCTGTTTTTT.

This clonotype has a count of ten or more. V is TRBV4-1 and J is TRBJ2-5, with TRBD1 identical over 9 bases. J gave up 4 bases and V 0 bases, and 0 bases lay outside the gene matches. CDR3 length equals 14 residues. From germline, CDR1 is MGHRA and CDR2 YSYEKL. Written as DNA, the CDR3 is TGCGCCAGCAGCCAAGAGGACAGGGGAGAGACCCAGTACTTC. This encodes CASSQEDRGETQYF.

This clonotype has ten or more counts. CDR3 DNA: TGTGCCAGCAGCTTGGGGGCCCGGGATGAAGCTTTCTTT. As protein: CASSLGARDEAFF. This sequence joins TRBV5-6 and TRBJ1-1, with no clear D. Trimming stripped 0 bases from V and 7 bases from J, with 10 bases between. CDR1 and CDR2 (germline): SGHDT, YYEEEE. The CDR3 totals 13 residues. Full variable domain (missing parts from reference TRBV5-6 and TRBJ1-1): DAGVTQSPTHLIKTRGQQVTLRCSPKSGHDTVSWYQQALGQGPQFIFQYYEEEERQRGNFPDRFSGHQFPNYSSELNVNALLLGDSALYLCASSLGARDEAFFGQGTRLTVV.

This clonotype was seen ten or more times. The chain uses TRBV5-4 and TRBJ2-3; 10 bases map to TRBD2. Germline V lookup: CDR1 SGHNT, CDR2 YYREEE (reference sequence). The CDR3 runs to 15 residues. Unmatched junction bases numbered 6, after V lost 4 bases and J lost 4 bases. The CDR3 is CASSPERGGADTQYF. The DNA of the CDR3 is TGTGCCAGCAGCCCGGAGCGGGGGGGGGCAGATACGCAGTATTTT.

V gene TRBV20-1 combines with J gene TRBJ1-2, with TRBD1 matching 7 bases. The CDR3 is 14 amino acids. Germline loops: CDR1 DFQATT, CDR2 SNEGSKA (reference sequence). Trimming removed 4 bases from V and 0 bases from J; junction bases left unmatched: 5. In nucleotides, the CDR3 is TGCAGTGCTACAACAGGGGTAGCTAACTATGGCTACACCTTC. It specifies CSATTGVANYGYTF.